This TCR beta chain was observed in a study of blood T cells in healthy people across ages. Study observations and caveats: Per million T cells, the diversity of TCR beta decreased roughly linearly as age advanced. Diversity figures derived from one million T cells were judged to underestimate the true value. More naive CD4+ cells and higher diversity were found in long-lived than in aged donors.

Combining a sample-barcoded 5' primer with a J-beta primer mix, a second PCR ran for roughly 7 to 12 cycles. MiXCR, run by TCRdb on the 5' RACE reads, gives a single entry per CDR3 protein. Among approximately 780,000 distinct CDR3 sequences, around 25% were seen once, and the ten largest hold about 3%. V dropped 4 bases and J dropped 5; count of bases not matched to a gene: 9. The CDR3 runs 16 residues. Germline lookup yields CDR1 MNHEY and CDR2 SMNVEV (reference sequence). This clonotype was seen a few times. Its antigen remains unidentified. This sample also belongs to another study, concerning T cells of mothers and their children. That paper states: For each mother, over 8.5 million TCR beta CDR3 reads were obtained, and for each child, a few million.

The sequence came from a boy between 5 and 17 years old in good health. Material for sequencing was blood. J is TRBJ1-3 and V is TRBV27, with 9 bases matching TRBD1. CDR3 in DNA: TGTGCCAGCAGTTCCAAATGGACAGGGGCGAGAAACACCATATATTTT. As protein: CASSSKWTGARNTIYF.